This entry lists 10 T cell receptor beta chains sequenced from one sample in a study of OX40 agonist ivuxolimab in advanced cancers. TCRdb keeps only in-frame clones here, not all; method: immunoSEQ multiplex PCR. This table holds about 120,000 clones, roughly 95% found once. The sequenced sample was CD4+ or CD8+ T cells sorted from blood, obtained in a trial of the OX40 agonist ivuxolimab. Receptors were obtained from an adult with an advanced solid tumor such as melanoma, head and neck, liver or kidney cancer.

The chain joins TRBV28 to TRBJ2-4; the D gene is possibly TRBD2 (6 bases). This CDR3 has 15 amino acids. The germline V gene has CDR1 MDHEN and CDR2 SYDVKM. Trimming shortened V by 6 bases and J by 1 base, and 13 bases separated the two germline ends. As DNA, the CDR3 is TGTGCCAGCAGCTATGGTGGGGGGGCCAAAAACATTCAGTACTTC. Amino acid sequence: CASSYGGGAKNIQYF.

The chain couples TRBV5-4 to TRBJ1-4, with 9 bases aligning to TRBD1. The CDR3 runs 16 residues. Germline CDR1 is SGHNT and CDR2 is YYREEE (reference sequence). The V segment lost 4 bases and the J segment 8 bases; nucleotides outside the gene matches: 12. The CDR3 spells CASSTGGRDRVEKLFF. The CDR3 region has the DNA TGTGCCAGCAGCACTGGGGGCCGGGACAGGGTAGAAAAACTGTTTTTT.

This clone was counted once. The V and J genes are TRBV7-2 and TRBJ2-1, with 9 bases that match TRBD2. The CDR3 is 16 residues long. Germline lookup yields CDR1 SGHTA and CDR2 FQGNSA. The junction had 8 bases not matched to a gene; V was cut back by 1 base and J by 7 bases. CDR3 loop: CASSLVASGARNEQFF. As DNA, the CDR3 is TGTGCCAGCAGCTTAGTCGCTAGCGGGGCTAGGAATGAGCAGTTCTTC.

V and J are TRBV12-5 and TRBJ2-1, with 8 bases lining up with TRBD2. Germline values: CDR1 LGHNT, CDR2 FRNRAP. The CDR3 runs 15 residues. V dropped 5 bases and J dropped 5; count of bases not matched to a gene: 8. The CDR3 here is CASGLYAGGNNEQFF. The DNA of the CDR3 is TGTGCTAGTGGTCTATATGCGGGGGGAAACAATGAGCAGTTCTTC.

The V call is TRBV11-3, the J call TRBJ2-3; the D is unclear. Trimming shortened V by 0 bases and J by 0 bases, and 7 bases separated the two germline ends. The CDR3 spans 15 residues. The germline gives CDR1 SGHNT, CDR2 YENEEA. As DNA, the CDR3 is TGTGCCAGCAGCTTAGACGGAACTAGCACAGATACGCAGTATTTT. Its translation: CASSLDGTSTDTQYF.

The J gene is TRBJ1-5, the V gene TRBV27; no clear D gene. The CDR3 consists of 15 residues. V lost 4 bases and J 3 bases, leaving 13 bases between the germline ends. Germline V gives CDR1 MNHEY, CDR2 SMNVEV (reference sequence). Written as DNA, the CDR3 is TGTGCCAGCAGTTACAGTTCGACACTCAATCAGCCCCAGCATTTT. Its translation: CASSYSSTLNQPQHF.

V is TRBV6-5 and J is TRBJ2-7, with TRBD2 matching over 12 bases. The trim removed 6 bases at V and 3 bases at J, leaving 3 bases unmatched. The V gene's germline CDR1 is MNHEY and CDR2 SVGAGI. The CDR3 runs 14 residues. CDR3 loop: CASRLTSGSYEQYF. CDR3 nucleotides: TGTGCCAGCAGATTGACTAGCGGGAGCTACGAGCAGTACTTC.

The chain recombines TRBV7-3 with TRBJ2-1; a weak D match, TRBD1 (6 bases). CDR3 size: 15 residues. Germline V lookup: CDR1 SGHTA, CDR2 FQGTGA. Trimming removed 5 bases from V and 0 bases from J, with 11 bases in between. The CDR3 sequence is CASSTIQGSYNEQFF. In DNA, the CDR3 is TGTGCCAGCAGCACAATACAGGGCTCCTACAATGAGCAGTTCTTC.

The chain combines TRBV6-6 with TRBJ2-7, with TRBD1 matching 7 bases. CDR3 size: 14 residues. In germline, CDR1 is MNHNY, CDR2 SVGAGI (reference sequence). Unmatched junction bases numbered 8, after V lost 6 bases and J lost 3 bases. The CDR3 loop is CASSRKTGFYEQYF. The CDR3 region has the DNA TGTGCCAGCAGCAGAAAGACAGGGTTCTACGAGCAGTACTTC.

This sequence joins TRBV7-3 and TRBJ1-4; D is ambiguous. The CDR3 spans 15 residues. V dropped 5 bases and J dropped 0 bases, with 10 bases sitting between them. CDR1 is SGHTA, CDR2 FQGTGA, per germline. The CDR3 DNA is TGTGCCAGCAGCCTCCACGGTGCAACTAATGAAAAACTGTTTTTT. It translates to CASSLHGATNEKLFF.